A selection of T cell receptor beta chains follows, all from one sample in a study of T-cell reconstitution after alpha-beta-depleted transplantation in children. MiXCR, applied by TCRdb to the PCR reads, yields one record per CDR3 protein. The sample lists fewer than 550,000 distinct CDR3 sequences; about an eighth were seen once. This material consisted of PBMCs, mostly from graft donor cells, taken 180 days after TCRalphabeta/CD19-depleted stem cell transplant. These receptors were taken from a female patient aged 2-15 years who had a stem cell transplant for aplastic anemia, so the T cells may come from the graft donor. Each CDR3 is given with its conserved first and last residue. The D gene is left open where the match is weak. Expanded clones are given a class, and other clones once, few, many or no size at all.

TRBV20-1	many	TRBJ1-1	NA	CSARLGAGTEAFF	TGCAGTGCTAGACTTGGGGCGGGCACTGAAGCTTTCTTT
TRBV14	few	TRBJ2-1	NA	CASSQEVTSINEQFF	TGTGCCAGCAGCCAGGAGGTGACTAGTATCAATGAGCAGTTCTTC
TRBV18	few	TRBJ2-7	NA	CASSPNLSYEQYF	TGTGCCAGCTCACCCAATTTATCCTACGAGCAGTACTTC
TRBV7-2	NA	TRBJ2-3	TRBD2	CASSPGLALTDTQYF	TGTGCCAGCAGCCCGGGACTAGCCCTCACAGATACGCAGTATTTT
TRBV7-2	few	TRBJ2-7	NA	CASSLKTGPFSYEQYF	TGTGCCAGCAGCTTAAAGACAGGACCCTTCTCCTACGAGCAGTACTTC
TRBV20-1	NA	TRBJ2-7	TRBD2	CSATRLAGEQYEQYF	TGCAGTGCTACCCGACTAGCGGGAGAGCAATACGAGCAGTACTTC
TRBV5-1	few	TRBJ2-1	TRBD1	CASSLAIGTGANEQFF	TGCGCCAGCAGCTTAGCTATCGGGACAGGGGCCAATGAGCAGTTCTTC
TRBV5-6	few	TRBJ2-7	NA	CASSLKGGPGAPYYEQYF	TGTGCCAGCAGCTTGAAAGGGGGGCCGGGAGCCCCTTACTACGAGCAGTACTTC
TRBV12-3/TRBV12-4	many	TRBJ2-2	TRBD2	CASSAGLAANTGELFF	TGTGCCAGCAGTGCCGGACTAGCGGCGAACACCGGGGAGCTGTTTTTT
TRBV11-3	few	TRBJ1-1	NA	CASSLRPKNTEAFF	TGTGCCAGCAGCCTGAGGCCCAAGAACACTGAAGCTTTCTTT
TRBV25-1	NA	TRBJ2-3	NA	CASSEFRPADTQYF	TGTGCCAGCAGTGAATTCCGACCGGCGGATACGCAGTATTTT
TRBV18	few	TRBJ1-2	TRBD1	CASSPTGEDGYTF	TGTGCCAGCTCACCGACAGGGGAGGATGGCTACACCTTC
TRBV7-9	NA	TRBJ1-3	NA	CASTKPGEPGNTIYF	TGTGCCAGCACCAAGCCCGGGGAGCCTGGAAACACCATATATTTT
TRBV15	once	TRBJ1-4	NA	CATSRVAVGEATNEKLFF	TGTGCCACCAGCAGAGTTGCGGTCGGGGAAGCAACTAATGAGAAACTGTTTTTT
TRBV5-1	NA	TRBJ2-5	TRBD1	CASSGTRGLGETQYF	TGCGCCAGCAGCGGGACCAGGGGGCTGGGGGAGACCCAGTACTTC
TRBV6-1	NA	TRBJ1-2	NA	CASRGALPNYGYTF	TGTGCCAGCCGGGGGGCCCTACCCAACTATGGCTACACCTTC
TRBV12-3/TRBV12-4	many	TRBJ2-2	NA	CASVPGGGPGELFF	TGTGCCAGCGTCCCGGGTGGGGGGCCCGGGGAGCTGTTTTTT
TRBV6-1	many	TRBJ2-2	TRBD2	CASRRGGKNTGELFF	TGTGCCAGCAGAAGGGGAGGGAAAAACACCGGGGAGCTGTTTTTT
TRBV7-2	many	TRBJ1-4	NA	CASSFGGTTNEKLFF	TGTGCCAGCAGCTTTGGGGGCACAACTAATGAAAAACTGTTTTTT
TRBV14	few	TRBJ2-1	TRBD1	CASSQEPGGPGNEQFF	TGTGCCAGCAGCCAAGAGCCAGGGGGCCCGGGGAATGAGCAGTTCTTC
TRBV7-9	NA	TRBJ1-1	TRBD1	CASSSRDSLNTEAFF	TGTGCCAGCAGCTCACGGGACAGCTTGAACACTGAAGCTTTCTTT
TRBV20-1	NA	TRBJ2-3	NA	CSASLCEGEGTDTQYF	TGCAGTGCTTCCCTTTGTGAAGGGGAGGGCACAGATACGCAGTATTTT
TRBV28	many	TRBJ2-4	NA	CASSLSPDFLAKNIQYF	TGTGCCAGCAGTTTATCCCCGGACTTCTTAGCCAAAAACATTCAGTACTTC
TRBV12-3/TRBV12-4	NA	TRBJ1-1	TRBD1	CASSQRDRKAFF	TGTGCCAGCAGTCAAAGGGACAGAAAAGCTTTCTTT
TRBV20-1	NA	TRBJ2-5	NA	CSAIRHRQETQYF	TGCAGTGCTATCAGACACCGCCAAGAGACCCAGTACTTC
TRBV20-1	many	TRBJ1-5	TRBD1	CSGTQGARSNQPQHF	TGCAGTGGGACACAGGGGGCTCGGAGCAATCAGCCCCAGCATTTT
TRBV20-1	NA	TRBJ2-3	TRBD2	CSAKTSGRTDTQYF	TGCAGTGCAAAGACTAGCGGGAGGACAGATACGCAGTATTTT
TRBV24-1	NA	TRBJ2-1	TRBD2	CATSDSPRVIAGGPDNEQFF	TGTGCCACCAGTGATTCCCCGAGGGTGATAGCGGGAGGGCCGGACAATGAGCAGTTCTTC
TRBV7-9	many	TRBJ2-7	NA	CASSLAPQQGAEQYF	TGTGCCAGCAGCTTAGCGCCGCAACAGGGCGCCGAGCAGTACTTC
TRBV12-3/TRBV12-4	few	TRBJ1-5	TRBD1	CASSRTGAANQPQHF	TGTGCCAGCAGCCGGACAGGGGCGGCCAATCAGCCCCAGCATTTT
TRBV27	few	TRBJ1-5	TRBD1	CASSFGGTGDQPQHF	TGTGCCAGCAGTTTCGGGGGGACAGGGGATCAGCCCCAGCATTTT
TRBV20-1	few	TRBJ2-1	TRBD1	CSARSDRVNEQFF	TGCAGTGCTAGAAGTGACAGGGTTAATGAGCAGTTCTTC